This T cell receptor beta chain emerged from a study of cytomegalovirus exposure and HLA in healthy donors. Primers for the PCR totalled 60 Vbeta and 13 Jbeta. Measured with immunoSEQ multiplex PCR; TCRdb has only the in-frame clones, and not every one. The sample lists about 110,000 clones, around 87% occurring once. This clone was counted a few times. What it recognizes is unknown. Study-wide findings and caveats: Some TCR beta chains (approximately 180 of them) were listed as cytomegalovirus-associated.

Germline assignment: CDR1 LNHDA and CDR2 SQIVND (reference sequence). There are 15 residues in the CDR3. V lost 0 bases and J lost 7; bases outside the gene matches: 4. This clonotype was obtained from a man aged 40-49 years in good health and CMV-seronegative. Source material: PBMCs. The chain links TRBV19 to TRBJ2-1, with 9 bases lining up with TRBD2. As DNA, the CDR3 is TGTGCCAGTAGTATAGATAGCGGGGGCCCTAATGAGCAGTTCTTC. Translated, it gives CASSIDSGGPNEQFF. The full variable domain, with the rest looked up from reference TRBV19 and TRBJ2-1, is DGGITQSPKYLFRKEGQNVTLSCEQNLNHDAMYWYRQDPGQGLRLIYYSQIVNDFQKGDIAEGYSVSREKKESFPLTVTSAQKNPTAFYLCASSIDSGGPNEQFFGPGTRLTVL.